The 21 T cell receptor beta chains below come from one sample, sequenced in a study of preoperative IRX-2 immunotherapy in early breast cancer. Sequencing was performed with immunoSEQ multiplex PCR; in TCRdb, only in-frame clones are kept and a portion is missing. In the table there are 25,000 to 30,000 clones, approximately 83% of which are singletons. As for treatment: preoperative locoregional IRX-2 cytokine immunotherapy. Collection of the sample occurred from a patient treated with IRX-2 immunotherapy. All receptors derive from a human donor with breast cancer.

The genes are TRBV28 and TRBJ1-2; 9 nucleotides align to TRBD1. The junction had 3 bases not matched to a gene; V was cut back by 8 bases and J by 5 bases. Germline V gene lookup returns CDR1 MDHEN and CDR2 SYDVKM. The CDR3 spans 12 residues. The CDR3 region is CASGDREYGYTF. CDR3 sequence (DNA): TGTGCCAGCGGGGACAGGGAGTATGGCTACACCTTC.

V and J are TRBV28 and TRBJ1-5, with 9 bases matching TRBD1. The CDR3 sequence is 14 residues long. V lost 4 bases and J lost 6; bases outside the gene matches: 4. Germline lookup yields CDR1 MDHEN and CDR2 SYDVKM. Here the CDR3 reads CASSWDREGQPQHF. Written as DNA, the CDR3 is TGTGCCAGCAGTTGGGACAGGGAGGGTCAGCCCCAGCATTTT.

The CDR3 DNA reads TGTGCCAGCAGTTTGAATGCTGGAAACACCATATATTTT. Its protein is CASSLNAGNTIYF. This chain uses TRBV28 with TRBJ1-3; D is ambiguous. Trimming took off 3 bases at V and 2 bases at J, with 5 bases between the two ends. This CDR3 has 13 amino acids. Germline CDR1 is MDHEN and CDR2 is SYDVKM.

The V call is TRBV11-3, the J call TRBJ1-3; a weak D match, TRBD1 (6 bases). CDR1 is SGHNT and CDR2 is YENEEA in the germline V gene. V gave up 5 bases and J gave up 4 bases, with 15 bases separating them. The CDR3 contains 15 residues. The CDR3 coding sequence is TGTGCCAGCAGCCCGACCCGGGGGCTCGGAAACACCATATATTTT. It is translated as CASSPTRGLGNTIYF.

V and J are TRBV6-8 and TRBJ2-1, with a possible D match to TRBD1 (5 bases). Germline assignment: CDR1 MNHGY and CDR2 SAAAGT. The CDR3 has 14 amino acids. V was trimmed by 8 bases and J by 5 bases, leaving 16 bases between them. CDR3: CASLPGPLNNEQFF. The CDR3, as DNA: TGTGCCAGCCTGCCAGGGCCCTTAAACAATGAGCAGTTCTTC.

The rearrangement joins TRBV7-7 to TRBJ2-3; 10 nucleotides agree with TRBD2. V was pared by 2 bases and J by 5 bases, with 7 bases of the junction left unmatched. Germline loops: CDR1 SSHAT, CDR2 FNYEAQ (reference sequence). The CDR3 sequence is 16 residues long. The CDR3 DNA reads TGTGCCAGCAGCTTACAGCGGGGGGGCCTCGGAGATACGCAGTATTTT. It specifies CASSLQRGGLGDTQYF.

This rearrangement joins TRBV28 to TRBJ1-4; D call uncertain. Germline V gene sequence: CDR1 MDHEN, CDR2 SYDVKM. V gave up 8 bases and J gave up 0 bases, with 13 bases separating them. The CDR3 runs 15 residues. The DNA of the CDR3 is TGTGCCAGCTCCTTTCACGGTGCAACTAATGAAAAACTGTTTTTT. Amino acids: CASSFHGATNEKLFF.

This clone was found once. This chain links TRBV30 with TRBJ1-1; D gene ambiguous. The CDR3 sequence is 18 residues long. V dropped 0 bases and J dropped 5 bases, with 25 bases sitting between them. The V gene's germline CDR1 is GTSNPN and CDR2 SVGIG (reference sequence). For the CDR3, the DNA is TGTGCCTGGAGTGTACTTCACCCTCCCGAAGGGTTTCCGACTGAAGCTTTCTTT. Its protein product is CAWSVLHPPEGFPTEAFF.

The rearrangement uses TRBV12-5 and TRBJ2-2; the D gene could be TRBD1 or TRBD2 (5 bases each). The CDR3 has 15 amino acids. The germline CDR1 and CDR2 sequences are LGHNT and FRNRAP. V gave up 2 bases and J gave up 6 bases, with 13 bases separating them. This CDR3 is CASGLYRGAAGELFF. CDR3 in DNA: TGTGCTAGTGGTTTGTACAGAGGGGCCGCCGGGGAGCTGTTTTTT. The full variable domain, rest sourced from reference TRBV12-5 and TRBJ2-2, is DARVTQTPRHKVTEMGQEVTMRCQPILGHNTVFWYRQTMMQGLELLAYFRNRAPLDDSGMPKDRFSAEMPDATLATLKIQPSEPRDSAVYFCASGLYRGAAGELFFGEGSRLTVL.

The genes are TRBV28 and TRBJ2-2, with D hard to call. The germline gives CDR1 MDHEN, CDR2 SYDVKM. The V and J ends lost 3 bases and 1 base respectively, with 12 bases between them. The length of the CDR3 is 16 residues. In DNA, the CDR3 is TGTGCCAGCAGTTTTTTTGGAATCAAGAACACCGGGGAGCTGTTTTTT. It codes for CASSFFGIKNTGELFF.

The chain combines TRBV28 with TRBJ1-2, with 8 positions matching TRBD1. V shed 5 bases and J 0 bases; nucleotides not matched to a gene: 2. Germline V lookup: CDR1 MDHEN, CDR2 SYDVKM. This CDR3 has 14 residues. The CDR3 loop reads CASSRDRSNYGYTF. Here the CDR3 DNA reads TGTGCCAGCAGTCGGGACAGGTCTAACTATGGCTACACCTTC.

This sequence joins TRBV30 and TRBJ1-2; 8 bases are a match to TRBD1. There are 15 residues in the CDR3. J lost 7 bases, V lost 0 bases, and 10 bases had no gene match. Germline loops: CDR1 GTSNPN, CDR2 SVGIG (reference sequence). The CDR3 bases are TGTGCCTGGAGTGTACCTAGGGACAGGCGGCCTGGCTACACCTTC. Its protein product is CAWSVPRDRRPGYTF.

The chain has TRBV6-8 and TRBJ2-2; D is perhaps TRBD1 or TRBD2 (6 bases each). Germline assignment: CDR1 MNHGY and CDR2 SAAAGT. Trimming took off 0 bases at V and 6 bases at J, with 8 bases between the two ends. This CDR3 is 14 amino acids long. The CDR3 loop reads CASSYSRGPGELFF. CDR3 sequence (DNA): TGTGCCAGCAGTTACTCCCGGGGGCCCGGGGAGCTGTTTTTT.

V and J are TRBV28 and TRBJ1-1; D remains ambiguous. The CDR3 covers 17 residues. The germline CDR1 and CDR2 sequences are MDHEN and SYDVKM. V dropped 2 bases and J dropped 4 bases, with 20 bases sitting between them. As DNA, the CDR3 is TGTGCCAGCAGTTTAATCTCCGGATGGAGTGGCGGCACTGAAGCTTTCTTT. Translation: CASSLISGWSGGTEAFF.

The chain combines TRBV7-5 with TRBJ2-1; TRBD2 reflects the table's D call only, with no check against the DNA. TRBV7-5 corresponds to a pseudogene. The CDR3 length is 15 residues. Here the CDR3 DNA reads TGTGCCAGCAGCTTGAACTACGATAACTACAATGAGCAGTTCTTC. Translating gives CASSLNYDNYNEQFF.

The genes are TRBV30 and TRBJ2-7; a weak D match, TRBD1 (5 bases). Germline loops: CDR1 GTSNPN, CDR2 SVGIG (reference sequence). The CDR3 covers 11 residues. The V end lost 1 base, the J end lost 5 bases, and 6 bases lay between the germline ends. The CDR3 DNA reads TGTGCCTGGAGTGCCAGGGACGAGCAGTACTTC. Protein sequence: CAWSARDEQYF.

The rearrangement links TRBV29-1 to TRBJ2-3; TRBD1 matches 10 bases. After removal of 7 bases from V and 3 bases from J, the junction contained 4 bases not matched to a gene. The CDR3 covers 13 residues. Germline lookup yields CDR1 SQVTM and CDR2 ANQGSEA. The CDR3 spells CSGDRGGTDTQYF. In nucleotides, the CDR3 is TGCAGCGGGGACAGGGGCGGAACAGATACGCAGTATTTT.

The chain combines TRBV11-3 with TRBJ2-2, with 10 bases aligning to TRBD2. This CDR3 comprises 15 residues. CDR1 is SGHNT and CDR2 is YENEEA in the germline V gene. Germline trimming cut 5 bases from V and 7 bases from J; bases unmatched to any gene: 7. CDR3 bases: TGTGCCAGCAGCGAGTCTAGCGGGAGCAACGGGGAGCTGTTTTTT. As protein: CASSESSGSNGELFF.

J is TRBJ2-2 and V is TRBV6-8; D could derive from TRBD1 or TRBD2 (5 bases each). Germline values: CDR1 MNHGY, CDR2 SAAAGT. This CDR3 has 15 residues. V shed 7 bases and J shed 10 bases, with 22 bases lying between them. This CDR3 reads CASNKVERGPEELFF. Written as DNA, the CDR3 is TGTGCCAGCAATAAAGTCGAAAGGGGACCGGAGGAGCTGTTTTTT.

This chain joins TRBV6-8 and TRBJ2-2, with D perhaps TRBD1 (6 bases). V was trimmed by 9 bases and J by 6 bases, leaving 14 bases between them. The CDR3 extends over 13 amino acids. The V gene's germline CDR1 is MNHGY and CDR2 SAAAGT. CDR3 sequence (DNA): TGTGCCAGTTCACCAGGGGAAGCCGGGGAGCTGTTTTTT. Amino acid sequence: CASSPGEAGELFF.

The rearrangement uses TRBV6-8 and TRBJ1-1, with D perhaps matching TRBD1 (6 bases). V shed 11 bases and J shed 3 bases, with 22 bases lying between them. The CDR3 length is 15 residues. Germline CDR1 is MNHGY and CDR2 is SAAAGT. For the CDR3, the DNA is TGTGCCGCAAAACCCTCCGGGGCAGGGGACACTGAAGCTTTCTTT. Encoded protein: CAAKPSGAGDTEAFF.